This record concerns one T cell receptor (beta chain) sequence. Which antigen it targets is not known. No base quality values were provided; no much bigger clone lies one nucleotide off. For sequencing of the TCRbeta CDR3 region, genomic DNA was extracted from the sorted cells. The immunoSEQ Assay was used for sequencing of TCRbeta CDR3 regions. Sourced from immuneACCESS, this table was stored by TCRdb with only in-frame sequences that have V and J called. A share of the clones is absent; for the studies checked, an unresolved V gene accounts for under half, and the remainder has no known explanation. This sample gives tens of thousands of clones in total; 90% to 95% of them show up just once. The ten largest clonotypes hold around 0.43% of the sample. A distance of 5 bases separates the germline ends of V and J, which lose 7 bases and 2 bases respectively. CDR1 and CDR2 are read off the germline V gene as MNHEY and SVGAGI. The CDR3 runs 11 residues from the cysteine to the phenylalanine. Of the read, only the CDR3 DNA is kept; its 33 bases are in frame from base 1.

The sample originates from a study of OX40 agonist ivuxolimab in advanced cancers. For the wider study: The costimulatory receptor OX40 (CD134) was targeted by ivuxolimab, a fully human IgG2 agonistic monoclonal antibody. Three dose-escalation patients achieved partial responses, one with hepatocellular carcinoma and two with cutaneous melanoma. Intravenous ivuxolimab was administered to patients every 2 weeks at six dose levels: 0.01, 0.1, 0.3, 1.5, 3 and 10 mg/kg. Peripheral TCRbeta sequencing aimed to test whether ivuxolimab altered TCR sequence diversity and caused clonal T-cell expansion. Among the roughly 52 dose-escalation patients, some 20 had hepatocellular carcinoma, some 15 melanoma, 9 renal cell carcinoma and 9 head and neck cancer. In the dose-escalation cohort, roughly 82% of patients were male, and the mean age was roughly 56 years with a range of roughly 23 to 79. The paper reports the monotherapy dose-escalation portion (N of about 50 patients) of the phase I ivuxolimab trial. Prior anti-PD-1, anti-PD-L1 or anti-CTLA-4 therapy was permitted, and checkpoint inhibitors had been received by roughly 42% of dose-escalation patients.

Broader findings and caveats from the paper: Low levels of normalized T-cell clonal expansion were also seen in some nonresponding patients. The antigen specificity of the peripheral T cells that underwent clonal expansion was not determined. Clonal expansion of both CD4+ and CD8+ blood T cells was observed from baseline to week 6 at doses 0.1 to 3.0 mg/kg. In the 0.1-3.0 mg/kg groups, partial responders were among the patients with the lowest normalized peripheral clonal expansion, particularly in CD8+ T cells. After ivuxolimab, CD8+ T cells had more expanded clones than CD4+ T cells on average.

Patients with a history of autoimmune disease or receiving systemic immunosuppression were excluded from the trial. Peripheral blood for TCR sequencing was collected from all dose cohorts at baseline, on cycle 4 day 1, and on cycle 7 day 1. The samples were drawn from a first-in-human, open-label, multicenter phase I dose-escalation trial of ivuxolimab. Adults with locally advanced or metastatic melanoma, renal cell, hepatocellular, or head and neck squamous cell carcinoma were enrolled in the trial. CD4+ and CD8+ T cells were sorted separately from peripheral blood before TCR sequencing. This receptor was identified in an adult with an advanced solid tumor such as melanoma, head and neck, liver or kidney cancer. Sequencing used CD4+ or CD8+ T cells sorted from blood, obtained in a trial of the OX40 agonist ivuxolimab. This receptor chain uses TRBV6-5 and TRBJ1-1; a confident D gene designation cannot be given. The DNA reads TGTGCCAGCACCCCAAACACTGAAGCTTTCTTT. This encodes CASTPNTEAFF.